This T cell receptor (beta chain) was retrieved from a study of T cells in Graves' hyperthyroidism and ophthalmopathy. Comment on this clonotype: Antigen unknown.

Using RNA transcripts as the source, TCR beta CDR3 regions were amplified. TCR CDR3 underwent first-round RT-PCR with the HTBI primer set. TCRdb re-called the multiplex PCR reads with MiXCR, one entry per CDR3 protein. This table has about 610,000 distinct CDR3 sequences, roughly a sixth appearing once. At least 3 on the Clinical Activity Score was recorded for ophthalmopathy patients, who also had NOSPECS grade at least 4 and duration under 3 months. Diagnoses used clinical symptoms, serum thyroxine and TRAb, thyroid ultrasound and orbital computed tomography. General study points: Using 13 V-J features, a model discriminated ophthalmopathy from stable hyperthyroidism. Most thyroid clonotypes expanded above 0.001 appeared in blood too.

Per the germline V gene, CDR1 is DFQATT and CDR2 is SNEGSKA (reference sequence). The length of the CDR3 is 13 residues. Unmatched junction bases numbered 8, after V lost 2 bases and J lost 10 bases. This sequence originates from a woman between 40 and 55 years old with Graves' ophthalmopathy. The chain couples TRBV20-1 to TRBJ2-7; 10 nucleotides line up with TRBD1. Sequenced sample: blood. The CDR3 loop reads CSARMGQGKEQYF. The DNA for the CDR3 is TGCAGTGCTAGAATGGGACAGGGGAAGGAACAGTACTTC.